The rows below give T cell receptor beta chains drawn from one sample of a study of T-cell memory formation after mild COVID-19. TCRdb re-derived calls from the 5' RACE reads in MiXCR, one entry per CDR3 protein. Here the sample spans over 350,000 distinct CDR3 sequences, 16% being singletons. The specimen sequenced was PBMCs or a T cell subset sorted from them (not recorded which). All receptors derive from a man aged 18 to 29 who had mild COVID-19 (a few samples of this study predate the infection). Cell type and time point are not known. Both conserved end residues are part of each CDR3. The D gene is left open where the match is weak. Clone size appears in some rows only: once, few, many, or a class for an expanded clone.

v_call: TRBV4-1; j_call: TRBJ1-5; clone_size: few; d_call: TRBD1; cdr3_aa: CASSFTGASNQPQHF; cdr3_nt: TGCGCCAGCAGCTTCACAGGGGCCAGCAATCAGCCCCAGCATTTT
v_call: TRBV12-3/TRBV12-4; j_call: TRBJ2-3; clone_size: few; d_call: -; cdr3_aa: CASSIPQGVRIRDTQYF; cdr3_nt: TGTGCCAGCAGCATCCCCCAGGGAGTACGGATTCGGGATACGCAGTATTTT
v_call: TRBV4-3; j_call: TRBJ1-4; clone_size: -; d_call: -; cdr3_aa: CASSPQPTTNEKLFF; cdr3_nt: TGCGCCAGCAGTCCCCAGCCCACAACTAATGAAAAACTGTTTTTT
v_call: TRBV20-1; j_call: TRBJ2-3; clone_size: few; d_call: TRBD2; cdr3_aa: CSARTSGGSDTQYF; cdr3_nt: TGCAGTGCAAGGACTAGCGGGGGCTCAGATACGCAGTATTTT
v_call: TRBV3-1; j_call: TRBJ2-1; clone_size: many; d_call: -; cdr3_aa: CASSPRGHLRRNEQFF; cdr3_nt: TGTGCCAGCAGCCCCCGCGGGCACTTGCGTAGGAATGAGCAGTTCTTC
v_call: TRBV12-3/TRBV12-4; j_call: TRBJ1-6; clone_size: many; d_call: TRBD1; cdr3_aa: CASSLTTGGYNSPLHF; cdr3_nt: TGTGCCAGCAGTTTAACGACAGGGGGTTATAATTCACCCCTCCACTTT
v_call: TRBV7-8; j_call: TRBJ2-1; clone_size: few; d_call: -; cdr3_aa: CASSLGAAGGANEQFF; cdr3_nt: TGTGCCAGCAGCTTAGGCGCGGCCGGGGGAGCCAATGAGCAGTTCTTC
v_call: TRBV4-3; j_call: TRBJ2-5; clone_size: -; d_call: -; cdr3_aa: CASGERDIGTQYF; cdr3_nt: TGCGCCAGCGGTGAACGGGACATTGGGACCCAGTACTTC
v_call: TRBV27; j_call: TRBJ1-5; clone_size: few; d_call: -; cdr3_aa: CASRGGGNQPQHF; cdr3_nt: TGTGCCAGCAGGGGAGGGGGCAATCAGCCCCAGCATTTT
v_call: TRBV27; j_call: TRBJ1-2; clone_size: -; d_call: -; cdr3_aa: CASSPRHDANYGYTF; cdr3_nt: TGTGCCAGCAGCCCCCGCCACGACGCTAACTATGGCTACACCTTC
v_call: TRBV9; j_call: TRBJ2-7; clone_size: few; d_call: TRBD2; cdr3_aa: CASTVSDSGGTQREQYF; cdr3_nt: TGTGCCAGCACCGTCTCTGATAGCGGGGGGACCCAGCGGGAGCAGTACTTC
v_call: TRBV29-1; j_call: TRBJ2-5; clone_size: -; d_call: -; cdr3_aa: CSVETEETQYF; cdr3_nt: TGCAGCGTTGAGACAGAAGAGACCCAGTACTTC
v_call: TRBV12-3/TRBV12-4; j_call: TRBJ2-2; clone_size: -; d_call: -; cdr3_aa: CAGLVGATGELFF; cdr3_nt: TGTGCCGGCCTAGTGGGGGCAACCGGGGAGCTGTTTTTT
v_call: TRBV5-1; j_call: TRBJ1-1; clone_size: few; d_call: -; cdr3_aa: CASKETGPNTEAFF; cdr3_nt: TGCGCCAGCAAGGAAACAGGCCCGAACACTGAAGCTTTCTTT
v_call: TRBV7-2; j_call: TRBJ1-3; clone_size: few; d_call: -; cdr3_aa: CASSRNSGNTIYF; cdr3_nt: TGTGCCAGCAGCAGGAACTCTGGAAACACCATATATTTT
v_call: TRBV7-9; j_call: TRBJ2-7; clone_size: few; d_call: TRBD2; cdr3_aa: CASSRGGSSYEQYF; cdr3_nt: TGTGCCAGCAGCCGGGGGGGGTCCTCCTACGAGCAGTACTTC
v_call: TRBV9; j_call: TRBJ2-4; clone_size: few; d_call: -; cdr3_aa: CASGPFLAKNIQYF; cdr3_nt: TGTGCCAGTGGGCCTTTCCTAGCCAAAAACATTCAGTACTTC
v_call: TRBV4-2; j_call: TRBJ1-4; clone_size: -; d_call: TRBD1; cdr3_aa: CASSFRGREEKLFF; cdr3_nt: TGTGCCAGCAGTTTCAGGGGGCGAGAGGAAAAACTGTTTTTT
v_call: TRBV2; j_call: TRBJ1-4; clone_size: -; d_call: -; cdr3_aa: CASRTELGKLFF; cdr3_nt: TGTGCCAGCCGGACGGAGCTGGGAAAACTGTTTTTT
v_call: TRBV6-5; j_call: TRBJ1-2; clone_size: few; d_call: -; cdr3_aa: CASSPPGTRGYTF; cdr3_nt: TGTGCCAGCAGTCCACCCGGGACAAGAGGCTACACCTTC
v_call: TRBV3-1; j_call: TRBJ2-2; clone_size: -; d_call: TRBD1; cdr3_aa: CASSQEKSLQGGNTGELFF; cdr3_nt: TGTGCCAGCAGCCAAGAAAAGTCTTTACAGGGGGGGAACACCGGGGAGCTGTTTTTT
v_call: TRBV12-5; j_call: TRBJ2-7; clone_size: -; d_call: -; cdr3_aa: CASGLTVLVLENYEQYF; cdr3_nt: TGTGCTAGTGGTTTGACGGTACTCGTGCTCGAGAACTACGAGCAGTACTTC
v_call: TRBV7-6; j_call: TRBJ2-5; clone_size: many; d_call: -; cdr3_aa: CASSFSARDSQQETQYF; cdr3_nt: TGTGCCAGCAGCTTTAGCGCGCGGGACAGCCAACAAGAGACCCAGTACTTC
v_call: TRBV19; j_call: TRBJ1-1; clone_size: few; d_call: -; cdr3_aa: CASTPLGGTEAFF; cdr3_nt: TGTGCCAGTACTCCCCTAGGGGGGACTGAAGCTTTCTTT
v_call: TRBV5-6; j_call: TRBJ1-2; clone_size: -; d_call: TRBD1; cdr3_aa: CASSLTLRDRGVDGYTF; cdr3_nt: TGTGCCAGCAGCTTGACACTCCGGGACAGAGGGGTGGATGGCTACACCTTC
v_call: TRBV9; j_call: TRBJ1-2; clone_size: many; d_call: TRBD1; cdr3_aa: CASSASGTGWGGYTF; cdr3_nt: TGTGCCAGCAGCGCCTCCGGGACAGGGTGGGGTGGCTACACCTTC
v_call: TRBV28; j_call: TRBJ2-5; clone_size: -; d_call: -; cdr3_aa: CASSPGLTQEETQYF; cdr3_nt: TGTGCCAGCAGTCCCGGACTTACCCAGGAGGAGACCCAGTACTTC
v_call: TRBV11-2; j_call: TRBJ2-3; clone_size: many; d_call: TRBD1; cdr3_aa: CASSLDRGSDTQYF; cdr3_nt: TGTGCCAGCAGCTTGGACAGGGGGTCAGATACGCAGTATTTT
v_call: TRBV20-1; j_call: TRBJ1-6; clone_size: -; d_call: -; cdr3_aa: CSAFRQPNSPLHF; cdr3_nt: TGCAGTGCTTTCAGACAGCCTAATTCACCCCTCCACTTT
v_call: TRBV4-3; j_call: TRBJ2-2; clone_size: -; d_call: -; cdr3_aa: CASSQGPRFGGELFF; cdr3_nt: TGCGCCAGCAGCCAAGGTCCTCGCTTCGGCGGGGAGCTGTTTTTT
v_call: TRBV20-1; j_call: TRBJ1-4; clone_size: few; d_call: TRBD1; cdr3_aa: CSVPRGQGNEKLFF; cdr3_nt: TGCAGTGTTCCGAGGGGACAGGGAAATGAAAAACTGTTTTTT
v_call: TRBV6-5; j_call: TRBJ1-5; clone_size: -; d_call: -; cdr3_aa: CASSYRGMNQPQHF; cdr3_nt: TGTGCCAGCAGTTACCGAGGGATGAATCAGCCCCAGCATTTT
v_call: TRBV10-3; j_call: TRBJ2-3; clone_size: few; d_call: -; cdr3_aa: CAIRPTGGSTDTQYF; cdr3_nt: TGTGCCATCAGGCCGACAGGCGGAAGCACAGATACGCAGTATTTT
v_call: TRBV10-1; j_call: TRBJ2-5; clone_size: few; d_call: -; cdr3_aa: CASSEDGPRSETQYF; cdr3_nt: TGCGCCAGCAGTGAGGATGGACCCCGAAGCGAGACCCAGTACTTC
v_call: TRBV7-9; j_call: TRBJ1-1; clone_size: few; d_call: -; cdr3_aa: CASSLERETEAFF; cdr3_nt: TGTGCCAGCAGCTTAGAGCGCGAGACTGAAGCTTTCTTT
v_call: TRBV6-2/TRBV6-3; j_call: TRBJ1-2; clone_size: -; d_call: -; cdr3_aa: CASISRLGRVNYGYTF; cdr3_nt: TGTGCCAGCATCTCTCGTCTGGGCCGAGTAAACTATGGCTACACCTTC
v_call: TRBV2; j_call: TRBJ2-5; clone_size: -; d_call: TRBD2; cdr3_aa: CASGGLAEETQYF; cdr3_nt: TGTGCCAGCGGGGGACTAGCGGAAGAGACCCAGTACTTC
v_call: TRBV12-3/TRBV12-4; j_call: TRBJ2-2; clone_size: few; d_call: -; cdr3_aa: CASSLQEFGELFF; cdr3_nt: TGTGCCAGCAGTCTACAGGAATTCGGGGAGCTGTTTTTT
v_call: TRBV7-2; j_call: TRBJ1-5; clone_size: many; d_call: -; cdr3_aa: CASSLAPRNQPQHF; cdr3_nt: TGTGCCAGCAGCTTAGCGCCAAGAAATCAGCCCCAGCATTTT
v_call: TRBV7-2; j_call: TRBJ1-2; clone_size: few; d_call: -; cdr3_aa: CASSLERRGAYGYTF; cdr3_nt: TGTGCCAGCAGCTTAGAGAGAAGGGGTGCCTATGGCTACACCTTC
v_call: TRBV28; j_call: TRBJ2-5; clone_size: -; d_call: -; cdr3_aa: CASRPRVGGETQYF; cdr3_nt: TGTGCCAGCAGGCCCCGGGTTGGGGGAGAGACCCAGTACTTC
v_call: TRBV7-2; j_call: TRBJ2-1; clone_size: few; d_call: -; cdr3_aa: CASSPVVGGNSQFF; cdr3_nt: TGTGCCAGCAGTCCGGTTGTGGGGGGCAATAGTCAGTTCTTC
v_call: TRBV5-1; j_call: TRBJ2-4; clone_size: -; d_call: -; cdr3_aa: CASSSGGVNIQYF; cdr3_nt: TGCGCCAGCAGCTCGGGCGGGGTAAACATTCAGTACTTC
v_call: TRBV12-3/TRBV12-4; j_call: TRBJ2-1; clone_size: -; d_call: TRBD2; cdr3_aa: CASRPGTSGGYNEQFF; cdr3_nt: TGTGCCAGCAGGCCGGGGACTAGCGGGGGATACAATGAGCAGTTCTTC
v_call: TRBV6-6; j_call: TRBJ1-3; clone_size: -; d_call: -; cdr3_aa: CATNSAGNTIYF; cdr3_nt: TGTGCCACCAATTCCGCGGGAAACACCATATATTTT
v_call: TRBV6-2/TRBV6-3; j_call: TRBJ2-3; clone_size: few; d_call: -; cdr3_aa: CASRPAGLSAQYF; cdr3_nt: TGTGCCAGCAGGCCGGCGGGGTTAAGTGCGCAGTATTTT
v_call: TRBV3-1; j_call: TRBJ1-5; clone_size: -; d_call: -; cdr3_aa: CASGRANSNQPQHF; cdr3_nt: TGTGCCAGCGGTAGGGCGAATAGCAATCAGCCCCAGCATTTT
v_call: TRBV7-3; j_call: TRBJ2-1; clone_size: few; d_call: -; cdr3_aa: CASSWTASSYNEQFF; cdr3_nt: TGTGCCAGCAGCTGGACAGCGAGCTCCTACAATGAGCAGTTCTTC
v_call: TRBV7-9; j_call: TRBJ2-4; clone_size: few; d_call: -; cdr3_aa: CASSLGGIQYF; cdr3_nt: TGTGCCAGCAGCTTAGGAGGCATTCAGTACTTC
v_call: TRBV6-5; j_call: TRBJ2-3; clone_size: -; d_call: TRBD2; cdr3_aa: CASSSRGGLDTQYF; cdr3_nt: TGTGCCAGCAGTTCCCGGGGGGGCCTGGATACGCAGTATTTT
v_call: TRBV5-6; j_call: TRBJ2-5; clone_size: -; d_call: -; cdr3_aa: CASSFRSTRGETQYF; cdr3_nt: TGTGCCAGCAGCTTCCGGAGCACCCGGGGAGAGACCCAGTACTTC
v_call: TRBV28; j_call: TRBJ2-5; clone_size: few; d_call: TRBD2; cdr3_aa: CASSFTWWISGGSSGETQYF; cdr3_nt: TGTGCCAGCAGCTTCACTTGGTGGATTAGCGGGGGGTCGTCTGGAGAGACCCAGTACTTC